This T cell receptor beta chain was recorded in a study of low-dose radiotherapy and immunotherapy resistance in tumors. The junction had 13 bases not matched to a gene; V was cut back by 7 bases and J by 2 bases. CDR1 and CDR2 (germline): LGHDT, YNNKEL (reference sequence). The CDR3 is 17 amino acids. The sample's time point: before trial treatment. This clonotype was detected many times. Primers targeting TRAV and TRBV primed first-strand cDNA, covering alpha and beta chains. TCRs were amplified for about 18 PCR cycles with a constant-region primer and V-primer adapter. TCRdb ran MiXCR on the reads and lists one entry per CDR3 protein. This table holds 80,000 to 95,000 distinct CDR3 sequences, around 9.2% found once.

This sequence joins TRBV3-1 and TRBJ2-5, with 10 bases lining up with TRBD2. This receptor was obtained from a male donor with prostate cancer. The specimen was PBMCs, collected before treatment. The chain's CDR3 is CASTRISGRELQETQYF. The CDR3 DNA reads TGTGCCAGCACCAGAATCAGCGGGAGGGAGCTACAAGAGACCCAGTACTTC.